The 21 T cell receptor beta chains presented below share a single source sample, sequenced in a study of blood T cell repertoires in COVID-19. Profiled with immunoSEQ multiplex PCR; TCRdb holds only in-frame clones, not every one. This table has around 200,000 clones, around nine tenths appearing once. Sequencing input: peripheral blood. Source of these receptors: a man aged 55 to 70 who had recovered from COVID-19.

This chain connects TRBV3-1 (or the pseudogene TRBV3-2) to TRBJ2-3, with D possibly TRBD2 on 6 matching bases. V lost 2 bases and J lost 0, with 12 bases in between. Germline lookup yields CDR1 LGHDT and CDR2 YNNKEL (reference sequence). The CDR3 consists of 16 residues. CDR3 sequence: CASSQYGTLSTDTQYF. The CDR3 DNA reads TGTGCCAGCAGCCAATACGGGACTCTGAGCACAGATACGCAGTATTTT.

Here the CDR3 reads CASSREGDRGSGNTIYF. For the CDR3, the DNA is TGTGCCAGTAGTAGGGAGGGCGACAGAGGCTCTGGAAACACCATATATTTT. The rearrangement uses TRBV19 and TRBJ1-3; possibly TRBD1 for D (5 bases). The V and J ends lost 4 bases and 0 bases respectively, with 16 bases between them. In germline, CDR1 is LNHDA, CDR2 SQIVND (reference sequence). The CDR3 extends over 17 amino acids.

The chain couples TRBV7-2 to TRBJ2-2; TRBD2 is a possible D gene (5 bases). Per the germline V gene, CDR1 is SGHTA and CDR2 is FQGNSA. The V end lost 5 bases, the J end lost 5 bases, and 12 bases lay between the germline ends. The CDR3 runs to 14 residues. CDR3 residues: CASSPSGATGELFF. The DNA for the CDR3 is TGTGCCAGCAGCCCGAGCGGAGCTACCGGGGAGCTGTTTTTT.

V is TRBV9 and J is TRBJ2-7; 11 bases line up with TRBD2. CDR3 length: 15 amino acids. Per germline, CDR1 SGDLS and CDR2 YYNGEE. V lost 2 bases to trimming and J lost 3 bases; unmatched junction nucleotides: 4. CDR3 region: CASSVSGGDLYEQYF. DNA for the CDR3: TGTGCCAGCAGCGTTAGCGGGGGGGATCTCTACGAGCAGTACTTC.

This clone occurred a few times. The rearrangement uses TRBV11-2 and TRBJ2-7, with no clear D. Germline V gene data show CDR1 as SGHAT and CDR2 as FQNNGV. The CDR3 runs 13 residues. Trimming took off 1 base at V and 5 bases at J, with 9 bases between the two ends. CDR3 region: CASSLVALDEQYF. In nucleotides, the CDR3 is TGTGCCAGCAGCTTAGTGGCTCTCGACGAGCAGTACTTC.

This clone is a singleton in its sample. The chain links TRBV9 to TRBJ2-3; weak D call: TRBD1 (5 bases). V was pared by 2 bases and J by 2 bases, with 12 bases between. This CDR3 comprises 15 residues. Germline V gives CDR1 SGDLS, CDR2 YYNGEE. The CDR3 protein is CASSVAGHFTDTQYF. The DNA of the CDR3 is TGTGCCAGCAGCGTCGCCGGACACTTCACAGATACGCAGTATTTT.

This clone was found a few times. The chain joins TRBV27 to TRBJ2-1, with D possibly TRBD2 on 6 matching bases. The CDR3 is made up of 11 amino acids. Germline CDR1 and CDR2: MNHEY and SMNVEV (reference sequence). Trimming removed 6 bases at V and 16 bases at J, with 16 bases between. CDR3 coding DNA: TGTGCCAGCAGAACGGCGGGACCAGAATTCTTC. Translation gives CASRTAGPEFF.

This clone was seen only once. The chain is built from TRBV9 and TRBJ1-2; D is uncertain. The CDR3 extends over 15 amino acids. Germline CDR1 SGDLS, CDR2 YYNGEE. The germline V and J ends were trimmed by 1 base and 0 bases, with 10 bases remaining between them. As DNA, the CDR3 is TGTGCCAGCAGCGTAACGGGGAACGCTAACTATGGCTACACCTTC. This translates into CASSVTGNANYGYTF.

The rearrangement joins TRBV5-1 to TRBJ2-7; no reliable D call. This CDR3 has 14 amino acids. Trimming stripped 0 bases from V and 4 bases from J, with 11 bases between. The germline CDR1 and CDR2 sequences are SGHRS and YFSETQ. For the CDR3, the DNA is TGCGCCAGCAGCTTGGAGGCGGCACCTTACGAGCAGTACTTC. Its protein is CASSLEAAPYEQYF.

The chain recombines TRBV11-2 with TRBJ1-1, with a weak D call TRBD1 (6 bases). In germline, CDR1 is SGHAT, CDR2 FQNNGV. Trimming took 5 bases from V and 4 from J, leaving 20 bases between them. CDR3 length equals 16 residues. Here the CDR3 DNA reads TGTGCCAGCAGCGCACAGGGCGGTCGAGGGATCACTGAAGCTTTCTTT. Protein product: CASSAQGGRGITEAFF.

The chain links TRBV15 to TRBJ2-7; D perhaps matches TRBD2 (5 bases). The CDR3 length is 13 residues. CDR1 and CDR2 from the germline V gene are LNHNV and YYDKDF (reference sequence). In DNA, the CDR3 is TGTGCTAGGACGGACTCACTCACCTACGAGCAGTACTTC. Its translation is CARTDSLTYEQYF.

This clone has just a few counts. The chain employs TRBV19 and TRBJ2-2; D is uncertain. The CDR3 is 15 residues long. Per germline, CDR1 LNHDA and CDR2 SQIVND (reference sequence). Trimming took 3 bases from V and 2 from J, leaving 10 bases between them. CDR3 nucleotide sequence: TGTGCCAGTAGTATGGGCACAACTAACACCGGGGAGCTGTTTTTT. It encodes CASSMGTTNTGELFF.

This chain links TRBV6-1 with TRBJ1-2; D is perhaps TRBD1 (5 bases). The CDR3 extends over 15 amino acids. Trimming removed 0 bases from V and 7 bases from J, with 15 bases in between. The V gene's germline CDR1 is MNHNS and CDR2 SASEGT. The CDR3 region is CASSEAAGSWTGYTF. The CDR3 nucleotides read TGTGCCAGCAGTGAAGCAGCAGGGTCATGGACTGGCTACACCTTC.

The chain couples TRBV18 to TRBJ2-7, with 10 bases fitting TRBD2. The germline V gene has CDR1 KGHSH and CDR2 LQKENI. The CDR3 has 15 residues. The junction had 4 bases not matched to a gene; V was cut back by 3 bases and J by 2 bases. For the CDR3, the DNA is TGTGCCAGCTCACCCCCCGGGACTAGCGCCTACGAGCAGTACTTC. Its translation: CASSPPGTSAYEQYF.

This chain links TRBV19 with TRBJ1-3; 7 bases are shared with TRBD1. Germline loops: CDR1 LNHDA, CDR2 SQIVND (reference sequence). With 7 bases clipped from V and 0 bases from J, the junction kept 6 bases outside the gene matches. This CDR3 is 15 amino acids long. The CDR3 spells CASTLDRVSGNTIYF. The DNA of the CDR3 is TGTGCCAGTACCTTAGACAGGGTCTCTGGAAACACCATATATTTT.

This chain uses TRBV5-1 with TRBJ2-2; TRBD2 might be the D (6 bases). The CDR3 is made up of 15 amino acids. CDR1 and CDR2 (germline): SGHRS, YFSETQ. V was pared by 2 bases and J by 3 bases, with 11 bases between. The CDR3 coding sequence is TGCGCCAGCAGCTTCTCTACGGGGGACACCGGGGAGCTGTTTTTT. It encodes CASSFSTGDTGELFF.

V gene TRBV7-6 combines with J gene TRBJ2-2; 8 positions agree with TRBD2. The CDR3 extends over 16 amino acids. Germline V lookup: CDR1 SGHVS, CDR2 FNYEAQ. The trim removed 5 bases at V and 3 bases at J, leaving 8 bases unmatched. CDR3 region: CASSPIRGGYTGELFF. In nucleotides, the CDR3 is TGTGCCAGCAGCCCGATCCGGGGGGGGTACACCGGGGAGCTGTTTTTT.

This chain uses TRBV6-5 with TRBJ2-7; D possibly corresponds to TRBD2 (6 bases). CDR3 length equals 13 residues. The V end lost 6 bases, the J end lost 2 bases, and 11 bases lay between the germline ends. Germline CDR1 is MNHEY and CDR2 is SVGAGI. CDR3 residues: CASRRGRAYEQYF. CDR3 nucleotide sequence: TGTGCCAGCAGGCGGGGCAGGGCCTACGAGCAGTACTTC.

This chain uses TRBV24-1 with TRBJ2-2; 7 positions match TRBD1. CDR3 length: 12 amino acids. Germline values: CDR1 KGHDR, CDR2 SFDVKD. The J segment lost 7 bases and the V segment lost 7 bases, leaving 2 bases of the junction unmatched. The CDR3: CATRTGFGELFF. The CDR3 DNA reads TGTGCCACCAGGACAGGGTTCGGGGAGCTGTTTTTT.

V usage is TRBV11-3 and J usage is TRBJ1-5; 9 bases match TRBD1. The CDR3 spans 16 residues. The germline V gene encodes CDR1 SGHNT and CDR2 YENEEA. V shed 5 bases and J 3 bases; nucleotides not matched to a gene: 8. CDR3 amino acids: CASSPQQGANNQPQHF. DNA for the CDR3: TGTGCCAGCAGCCCTCAACAGGGGGCGAACAATCAGCCCCAGCATTTT.

As regards this clone: At the DNA level, this CDR3 is encoded by other sequences in the same sample as well. The chain couples TRBV18 to TRBJ1-1; a weak D match, TRBD1 (5 bases). Germline V lookup: CDR1 KGHSH, CDR2 LQKENI. The germline V and J ends were trimmed by 6 bases and 2 bases, with 10 bases remaining between them. The CDR3 has 13 residues. The CDR3 sequence is CASSLTENTEAFF. CDR3 nucleotides: TGTGCCAGCTCCCTGACAGAAAACACTGAAGCTTTCTTT.